A single sample is the source of the 8 T cell receptor beta chains below, sequenced in a study of regulatory T cells in long-lasting Graves disease. HTBI primers from iRepertoire and Arm-PCR of CDR3 regions yielded the TCR beta libraries. In TCRdb, the multiplex PCR reads were re-called with MiXCR into one record per CDR3 protein. The table has about 530,000 distinct CDR3 sequences, around 15% seen once. Stated time point: newly diagnosed GD, antithyroid drugs for less than 3 months. From PBMCs, RNA was extracted and then used to make the TCR library. These data are also associated with another study on T cells in Graves' hyperthyroidism and ophthalmopathy.

Sequenced here: peripheral blood mononuclear cells (PBMCs), sampled at new diagnosis, from a patient treated with antithyroid drugs. These receptors all stem from a middle-aged woman with Graves disease.

This clonotype was detected many times. The chain uses TRBV2 and TRBJ2-4; D might be TRBD1 (5 bases). CDR3 length equals 13 residues. Germline V gives CDR1 SNHLY, CDR2 FYNNEI. Trimming cost V 2 bases and J 9 bases, with 11 bases left between them. CDR3 sequence (DNA): TGTGCCAGCAGTGAACGGTCCCAGGGCATTCAGTACTTC. As protein: CASSERSQGIQYF.

In its sample, this clonotype was seen a few times. One end of the junction varies from germline; a read error may be responsible. The gene calls are TRBV15 and TRBJ1-5; D is unclear. This CDR3 has 13 amino acids. Germline V gives CDR1 LNHNV, CDR2 YYDKDF (reference sequence). The CDR3 nucleotides are TGTGCCACCAGCTCGACCCCTAATCGGCCCCAGCATTTT. Its protein is CATSSTPNRPQHF.

This clonotype has a handful of counts. The chain employs TRBV19 and TRBJ1-1, with a weak D call TRBD1 (6 bases). From germline, CDR1 is LNHDA and CDR2 SQIVND (reference sequence). The CDR3 runs to 15 residues. The V end lost 11 bases, the J end lost 5 bases, and 24 bases lay between the germline ends. This CDR3 reads CAAYGAKRGWTEAFF. CDR3 in DNA: TGTGCCGCCTATGGGGCAAAAAGGGGGTGGACTGAAGCTTTCTTT.

This clonotype was seen repeatedly, ten times or more. This chain links TRBV12-3 or TRBV12-4 with TRBJ2-7; 7 bases are shared with TRBD1. J gave up 1 base and V 5 bases, and 5 bases lay outside the gene matches. CDR3 length: 14 amino acids. The chain's CDR3 is CASSLTGQSYEQYF. The DNA of the CDR3 is TGTGCCAGCAGTCTGACGGGACAGTCCTACGAGCAGTACTTC.

The rearrangement links TRBV6-5 to TRBJ2-7, with D possibly matching TRBD1 (6 bases). This CDR3 spans 15 amino acids. The V end lost 2 bases, the J end lost 3 bases, and 14 bases lay between the germline ends. CDR1 MNHEY and CDR2 SVGAGI come from the germline V gene. CDR3 coding DNA: TGTGCCAGCAGTTACGCCGGACTCAGGGGCTACGAGCAGTACTTC. As protein: CASSYAGLRGYEQYF.

V gene TRBV30 combines with J gene TRBJ1-2; the D gene is possibly TRBD1 (5 bases). The germline V gene has CDR1 GTSNPN and CDR2 SVGIG (reference sequence). There are 11 residues in the CDR3. The germline V and J ends were trimmed by 5 bases and 8 bases, with 12 bases remaining between them. CDR3 bases: TGTGCCTGGGGGGACGGCCGAGGCTACACCTTC. Translating it yields CAWGDGRGYTF.

This clonotype was seen ten or more times. The V and J genes are TRBV30 and TRBJ1-4; TRBD1 aligns across 12 bases. After removal of 2 bases from V and 13 bases from J, the junction contained 8 bases not matched to a gene. There are 14 residues in the CDR3. Germline V CDR1 and CDR2: GTSNPN, SVGIG (reference sequence). The DNA for the CDR3 is TGTGCCTGGAGTACCGGGACAGGGGGCATGGGACTGTTTTTT. It yields the protein CAWSTGTGGMGLFF.

With respect to this clonotype: A much larger clone differs from this one at a single base, so this may be a read error. V usage is TRBV11-2 and J usage is TRBJ1-1; D gene unclear. V was clipped by 8 bases and J by 1 base, with 11 bases between them. Germline V gene sequence: CDR1 SGHAT, CDR2 FQNNGV. The CDR3 loop spans 13 amino acids. The CDR3 sequence is CASGEQTNTEAFF. In nucleotides, the CDR3 is TGTGCCAGCGGGGAACAGACGAACACTGAAGCTTTCTTT.